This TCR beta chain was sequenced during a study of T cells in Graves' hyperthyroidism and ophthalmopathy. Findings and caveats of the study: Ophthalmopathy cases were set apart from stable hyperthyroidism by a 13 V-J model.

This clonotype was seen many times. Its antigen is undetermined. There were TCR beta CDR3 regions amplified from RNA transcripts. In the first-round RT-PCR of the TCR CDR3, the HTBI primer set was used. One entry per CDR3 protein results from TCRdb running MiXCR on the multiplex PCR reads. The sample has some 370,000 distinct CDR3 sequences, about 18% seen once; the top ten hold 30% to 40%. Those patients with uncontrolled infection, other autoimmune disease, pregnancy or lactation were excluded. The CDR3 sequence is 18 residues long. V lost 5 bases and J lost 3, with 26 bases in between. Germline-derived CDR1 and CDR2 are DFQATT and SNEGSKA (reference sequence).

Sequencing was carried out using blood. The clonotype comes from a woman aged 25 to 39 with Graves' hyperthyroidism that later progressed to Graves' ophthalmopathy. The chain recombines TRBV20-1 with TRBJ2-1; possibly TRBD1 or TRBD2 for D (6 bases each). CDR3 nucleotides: TGCAGTGCTCCCAGAGGGGGTCCGTCGGGAGTCTTCTACAATGAGCAGTTCTTC. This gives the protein CSAPRGGPSGVFYNEQFF.